Listed below are T cell receptor beta chains from one sample, sequenced in a study of T cell changes during pregnancy in multiple sclerosis. Some clones are missing from TCRdb's copy, which holds only in-frame ones; the method was immunoSEQ multiplex PCR. The sample lists roughly 100,000 clones, about nine tenths seen once, with under 0.8% in the top ten. This sample comprised peripheral blood, obtained in the second trimester of pregnancy. Receptor source: a female donor in good health, enrolled as a control in a pregnancy study. CDR3s include the opening cysteine and the closing phenylalanine or tryptophan. The D gene is left open where the match is weak. Size is stated for part of the rows, as once, few or many counts, or as a class when the clone is expanded.

.	TRBV6-1	TRBJ1-5	TRBD1	TGTGCCAGCAGTGTTGCGACAGGGCAACAGCCCCAGCATTTT	CASSVATGQQPQHF
.	TRBV27	TRBJ2-3	TRBD2	TGTGCCACCTCGAGCGGGAACGGTTTCGGAGATACGCAGTATTTT	CATSSGNGFGDTQYF
.	TRBV19	TRBJ2-3	TRBD2	TGTGCCAGTAGTATCGGGACTAGCGGGAGTCGATGGGATACGCAGTATTTT	CASSIGTSGSRWDTQYF
.	TRBV5-5	TRBJ1-4	.	TGTGCCAGCAGCTTGGAGGGGAAAGCAACTAATGAAAAACTGTTTTTT	CASSLEGKATNEKLFF
.	TRBV25-1	TRBJ2-5	TRBD2	TGTGCCAGCAGTGGAAGAGGGCGGGAGAACCTCTTACAAGAGACCCAGTACTTC	CASSGRGRENLLQETQYF
.	TRBV7-9	TRBJ1-1	.	TGTGCCAGCAGCGCAACTAACACTGAAGCTTTCTTT	CASSATNTEAFF
.	TRBV27	TRBJ1-2	.	TGTGCCAGCAGTCCCTTTTCGGGGGTAACCTATGGCTACACCTTC	CASSPFSGVTYGYTF
.	TRBV30	TRBJ1-6	.	TGTGCCTGGAGTATACCGAGAATGAATTCACCCCTCCACTTT	CAWSIPRMNSPLHF
.	TRBV19	TRBJ1-6	TRBD1	TGTGCCAGTAGTGAGACAGGGGGGAATTCACCCCTCCACTTT	CASSETGGNSPLHF
.	TRBV27	TRBJ1-2	.	TGTGCCAGCAGCGCCTTAGAGACTGCCAACTATGGCTACACCTTC	CASSALETANYGYTF
once	TRBV5-4	TRBJ2-3	TRBD2	TGTGCCAGCAGCTTGTCGCCGGGACTAGCGGGAACAGATACGCAGTATTTT	CASSLSPGLAGTDTQYF
.	TRBV2	TRBJ1-5	TRBD1	TGTGCCAGCAGTGCCGAGGGACAGGACAATCAGCCCCAGCATTTT	CASSAEGQDNQPQHF
.	TRBV30	TRBJ1-3	.	TGTGCCTGGAAAAACGAGTTCTACTCTGGAAACACCATATATTTT	CAWKNEFYSGNTIYF
.	TRBV5-4	TRBJ1-1	.	TGTGCCAGCAGCTTGCGCGGGCTGGACGAAGCTTTCTTT	CASSLRGLDEAFF
.	TRBV11-2	TRBJ2-1	TRBD2	TGTGCCAGCAGCTTTCGACTAGCGGGAGCCGGTGAGCAGTTCTTC	CASSFRLAGAGEQFF
few	TRBV19	TRBJ1-6	TRBD1	TGTGCCAGTCAGCAGGGGGGCAATTCACCCCTCCACTTT	CASQQGGNSPLHF
.	TRBV6-6	TRBJ2-3	.	TGTGCCAGCAGTCAGGGCCCAAGCACAGATACGCAGTATTTT	CASSQGPSTDTQYF
.	TRBV6-1	TRBJ2-3	.	TGTGCCAGCAGTGAAGCGATTAGGGGATCTAGCACAGATACGCAGTATTTT	CASSEAIRGSSTDTQYF